This T cell receptor (beta chain) originates from a study of CD8+CD57+ T cells in acquired aplastic anemia. TCR beta VDJ combinations and CDR3 sequences were profiled from genomic DNA. TCRdb analysed the reads with MiXCR anew, one entry per CDR3 protein. The sample yields about 98,000 distinct CDR3 sequences, around 68% seen once. Patients who underwent sequencing had shown CD8+CD57+ cell expansion by flow cytometry. In all patients, the disease was severe acquired aplastic anemia. Patients had received no therapy at the time of blood sampling. The TCR was taken from a human donor with aplastic anemia. The material sequenced was sorted CD4+, CD8+, or CD8+CD57+ T cells (not recorded which) from PBMCs.

The CDR3 loop reads CSARDWDSPDANQPQHF. DNA for the CDR3: TGCAGTGCTAGAGACTGGGACAGCCCCGATGCAAATCAGCCCCAGCATTTT. The rearrangement links TRBV20-1 to TRBJ1-5, with 7 bases matching TRBD1. There are 17 residues in the CDR3. Trimming removed 0 bases from V and 4 bases from J; junction bases left unmatched: 12. CDR1 DFQATT and CDR2 SNEGSKA come from the germline V gene (reference sequence).